This T cell receptor beta chain was sequenced in a study of blood T cell repertoires in COVID-19. The overall study: The origin of the acute and convalescent COVID-19 samples was the United States, Italy and Spain. Sample material is recorded as cDNA or gDNA derived from T cells, B-cell-depleted T cells, or PBMCs.

Authors' processing steps: Reference gene primers were amplified, and this amplification served to estimate nucleated cell counts. Data came from immunoSEQ multiplex PCR; TCRdb stores just in-frame clones and leaves some out. V and J calls and clone size are given by that table; D and trimming were obtained from the DNA. The profile covers about 14,000 clones, with less than 80% appearing a single time and more than 7.5% taken by the ten largest. Trimming took 0 bases from V and 3 from J; bases not matched to a gene: 7. The CDR3 sequence is 16 residues long. The germline V gene has CDR1 SGHDN and CDR2 FVKESK.

The sequence derives from a man aged 70-80 years with acute or convalescent COVID-19. The V call is TRBV14, the J call TRBJ1-1; TRBD1 matches at 7 bases. The source material was peripheral blood. CDR3 sequence reads: CASSQDVQGWYTEAFF. CDR3 DNA: TGTGCCAGCAGCCAAGATGTACAGGGGTGGTACACTGAAGCTTTCTTT.